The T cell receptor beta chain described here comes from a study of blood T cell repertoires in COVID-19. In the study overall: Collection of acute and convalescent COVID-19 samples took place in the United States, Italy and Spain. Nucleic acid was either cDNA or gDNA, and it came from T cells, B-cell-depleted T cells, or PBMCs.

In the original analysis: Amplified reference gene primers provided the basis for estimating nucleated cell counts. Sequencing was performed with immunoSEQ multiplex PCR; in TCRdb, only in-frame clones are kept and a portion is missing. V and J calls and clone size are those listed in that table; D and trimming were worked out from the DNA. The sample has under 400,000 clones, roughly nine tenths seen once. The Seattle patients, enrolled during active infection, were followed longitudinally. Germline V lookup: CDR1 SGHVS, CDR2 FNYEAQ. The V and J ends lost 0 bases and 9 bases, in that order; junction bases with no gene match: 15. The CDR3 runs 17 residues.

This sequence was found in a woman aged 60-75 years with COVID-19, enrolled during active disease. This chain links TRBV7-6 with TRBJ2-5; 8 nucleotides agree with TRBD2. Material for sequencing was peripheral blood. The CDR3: CASSLAFSSGGASPQYF. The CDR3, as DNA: TGTGCCAGCAGCTTAGCCTTCTCCTCCGGGGGGGCGTCTCCCCAGTACTTC. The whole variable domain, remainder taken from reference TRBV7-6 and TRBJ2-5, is GAGVSQSPRYKVTKRGQDVALRCDPISGHVSLYWYRQALGQGPEFLTYFNYEAQQDKSGLPNDRFSAERPEGSISTLTIQRTEQRDSAMYRCASSLAFSSGGASPQYFGPGTRLLVL.